These 30 T cell receptor beta chains were sequenced from one sample in a study of glioma-infiltrating T cells after dendritic cell vaccination. Here immunoSEQ multiplex PCR was the method, and the copy in TCRdb shows in-frame clones only, minus some. The top ten clones hold roughly 2.2% of a sample with 25,000 to 35,000 clones, roughly 90% of them seen once. Sequencing used blood, obtained before dendritic cell vaccination. Receptors originate from a human donor with glioblastoma.

The chain combines TRBV6-6 with TRBJ1-5; no clear D. The germline CDR1 and CDR2 sequences are MNHNY and SVGAGI (reference sequence). The CDR3 spans 12 residues. Trimming pared 0 bases from V and 11 bases from J, leaving 8 bases between. The CDR3, as DNA: TGTGCCAGCAGTTACTCCCCCCCGTCCCAGCATTTT. This translates into CASSYSPPSQHF.

The CDR3 sequence: CASSEGGGADEQFF. In nucleotides, the CDR3 is TGCGCCAGCAGTGAAGGCGGGGGGGCGGATGAGCAGTTCTTC. The chain employs TRBV10-1 and TRBJ2-1; 9 nucleotides align to TRBD2. This CDR3 has 14 residues. Germline CDR1 is WNHNN and CDR2 is SYGVQD (reference sequence). Unmatched junction bases numbered 5, after V lost 3 bases and J lost 8 bases.

This rearrangement joins TRBV7-2 to TRBJ2-5, with D possibly matching TRBD1 (7 bases). The V gene's germline CDR1 is SGHTA and CDR2 FQGNSA. Trimming removed 3 bases at V and 5 bases at J, with 19 bases between. This CDR3 comprises 16 residues. In DNA form, the CDR3 reads TGTGCCAGCAGCTTGGAGGGGGCCGGGCCGGGGGAGACCCAGTACTTC. Translated, it gives CASSLEGAGPGETQYF.

The chain employs TRBV27 and TRBJ2-1, with 10 bases matching TRBD2. The CDR3 consists of 14 residues. J was trimmed by 11 bases and V by 5 bases; bases with no gene match: 9. Germline values: CDR1 MNHEY, CDR2 SMNVEV (reference sequence). CDR3 protein: CASSTPGLARQQFF. CDR3 DNA: TGTGCCAGCAGTACGCCGGGACTAGCGAGACAGCAGTTCTTC.

Points on this clone: Other DNA sequences of this sample code for an identical CDR3. Written as DNA, the CDR3 is TGTGCCAGCAGACCCCTAGAGACCTATAATTCACCCCTCCACTTT. Translation: CASRPLETYNSPLHF. V is TRBV6-5 and J is TRBJ1-6; D not certain. CDR1 is MNHEY and CDR2 is SVGAGI in the germline V gene. Trimming took 6 bases from V and 2 from J, leaving 11 bases between them. This CDR3 has 15 amino acids.

Concerning this clone: Distinct nucleotide sequences in the sample also encode this CDR3. V gene TRBV18 combines with J gene TRBJ1-6; 8 nucleotides line up with TRBD1. CDR1 is KGHSH, CDR2 LQKENI, per germline. The CDR3 runs to 14 residues. With 3 bases clipped from V and 10 bases from J, the junction kept 5 bases outside the gene matches. CDR3 DNA: TGTGCCAGCTCACCGCAGGGGGCTCAATCACCCCTCCACTTT. Residues: CASSPQGAQSPLHF.

The rearrangement joins TRBV4-1 to TRBJ2-7, with 7 bases aligning to TRBD1. The V gene end was trimmed by 1 base and the J gene end by 6 bases; junction bases not matched to a gene: 9. CDR1 is MGHRA, CDR2 YSYEKL, per germline. The CDR3 length is 15 residues. CDR3 DNA sequence: TGCGCCAGCAGCCAAGCGACAGGGCAAGGGGTCGAGCAGTACTTC. Translated: CASSQATGQGVEQYF.

In this sample, this clone turned up once. The rearrangement links TRBV5-1 to TRBJ1-1, with D unresolved. Germline V lookup: CDR1 SGHRS, CDR2 YFSETQ. Trimming took 3 bases from V and 5 from J, leaving 5 bases between them. The CDR3 is 11 residues long. The CDR3 DNA reads as TGCGCCAGCAGCTCTTATACTGAAGCTTTCTTT. Translating gives CASSSYTEAFF.

The rearrangement joins TRBV25-1 to TRBJ2-1, with 9 bases lining up with TRBD2. This CDR3 has 14 amino acids. Trimming at V came to 5 bases and at J to 9 bases, leaving 8 bases not matched to a gene. Germline V CDR1 and CDR2: MGHDK, SYGVNS. The CDR3 loop reads CASSSGGPISEQFF. The CDR3 DNA reads as TGTGCCAGCAGTAGCGGGGGGCCTATCAGTGAGCAGTTCTTC.

The chain uses TRBV29-1 and TRBJ1-1; 8 bases fit TRBD1. The CDR3 loop spans 15 amino acids. Trimming took 6 bases from V and 2 from J; bases not matched to a gene: 11. Germline V CDR1 and CDR2: SQVTM, ANQGSEA. This chain's CDR3 is CSVRSTGAFNTEAFF. In DNA, the CDR3 is TGCAGCGTCCGCTCGACAGGGGCCTTCAACACTGAAGCTTTCTTT. The variable domain in full, with the rest retrieved from reference TRBV29-1 and TRBJ1-1, is SAVISQKPSRDICQRGTSLTIQCQVDSQVTMMFWYRQQPGQSLTLIATANQGSEATYESGFVIDKFPISRPNLTFSTLTVSNMSPEDSSIYLCSVRSTGAFNTEAFFGQGTRLTVV.

The chain uses TRBV4-1 and TRBJ2-7; TRBD1 aligns across 9 bases. Germline loops: CDR1 MGHRA, CDR2 YSYEKL. Losses at the gene ends were 4 bases for V and 2 bases for J; bases not matched to a gene: 12. The CDR3 has 17 residues. CDR3 region: CASSLGDRAKNTYEQYF. The CDR3 region has the DNA TGCGCCAGCAGCCTCGGGGACAGGGCCAAAAACACCTACGAGCAGTACTTC.

This sequence joins TRBV6-5 and TRBJ2-5, with TRBD2 as a possible D gene (6 bases). CDR1 is MNHEY, CDR2 SVGAGI, per germline. The CDR3 is made up of 15 amino acids. Deletions cut 6 bases from V and 11 bases from J, with 25 bases between. CDR3 amino acids: CASRLRADYLGEQYF. The CDR3 DNA sequence: TGTGCCAGCAGACTCCGGGCGGACTACCTCGGGGAGCAGTACTTC.

This sequence joins TRBV5-6 and TRBJ2-7; 16 bases fit TRBD2. The CDR3 loop spans 16 amino acids. Germline values: CDR1 SGHDT, CDR2 YYEEEE. V lost 5 bases and J lost 1; bases outside the gene matches: 3. The CDR3 DNA reads TGTGCCAGCAGTCGGGGACTAGCGGGGGGGTCCTACGAGCAGTACTTC. Protein: CASSRGLAGGSYEQYF.

The gene calls are TRBV19 and TRBJ2-5; 11 bases align to TRBD1. The CDR3 is made up of 14 amino acids. Unmatched junction bases numbered 8, after V lost 3 bases and J lost 11 bases. Germline V gene lookup returns CDR1 LNHDA and CDR2 SQIVND (reference sequence). CDR3 region: CASSIRDRGAEQYF. CDR3 DNA sequence: TGTGCCAGTAGTATCCGGGACAGGGGGGCGGAGCAGTACTTC. The whole variable domain, filled in from reference TRBV19 and TRBJ2-5, reads DGGITQSPKYLFRKEGQNVTLSCEQNLNHDAMYWYRQDPGQGLRLIYYSQIVNDFQKGDIAEGYSVSREKKESFPLTVTSAQKNPTAFYLCASSIRDRGAEQYFGPGTRLLVL.

The chain joins TRBV2 to TRBJ2-7; 7 nucleotides agree with TRBD1. After removal of 3 bases from V and 3 bases from J, the junction contained 2 bases not matched to a gene. CDR1 is SNHLY and CDR2 is FYNNEI in the germline V gene. The CDR3 runs to 13 residues. As DNA, the CDR3 is TGTGCCAGCAGTGAGACAGGGATCTACGAGCAGTACTTC. As protein: CASSETGIYEQYF. The full variable domain, its missing parts supplied by reference TRBV2 and TRBJ2-7, is EPEVTQTPSHQVTQMGQEVILRCVPISNHLYFYWYRQILGQKVEFLVSFYNNEISEKSEIFDDQFSVERPDGSNFTLKIRSTKLEDSAMYFCASSETGIYEQYFGPGTRLTVT.

The chain is built from TRBV7-9 and TRBJ2-3; TRBD2 matches at 10 bases. The CDR3 contains 16 residues. V trimming: 5 bases; J trimming: 4 bases; junction bases outside the gene matches: 9. Germline-derived CDR1 and CDR2 are SEHNR and FQNEAQ (reference sequence). The CDR3 reads CASSLNSGGLADTQYF. CDR3 in DNA: TGTGCCAGCAGCCTTAATAGCGGGGGGTTGGCAGATACGCAGTATTTT.

This chain links TRBV10-1 with TRBJ1-1; TRBD1 matches 8 bases. Germline values: CDR1 WNHNN, CDR2 SYGVQD (reference sequence). The ends lost 3 bases at V and 7 bases at J; junction bases unmatched: 13. This CDR3 is built from 16 residues. The CDR3 region has the DNA TGCGCCAGCAGTGATTCCCAGGGGGCACGGCGGGGTGAAGCTTTCTTT. Translation: CASSDSQGARRGEAFF.

This clone occurred a few times. The gene calls are TRBV5-6 and TRBJ1-2; D gene unclear. CDR1 and CDR2 from the germline V gene are SGHDT and YYEEEE. The CDR3 loop spans 12 amino acids. The V end was cut by 0 bases, the J end by 7 bases, with 7 bases between. The CDR3 is CASSLAGIGYTF. The CDR3 DNA follows: TGTGCCAGCAGCTTGGCGGGGATTGGCTACACCTTC.

The CDR3 region has the DNA TGTGCCAGCAGTACACAGGGGGCGGGTAATGAAAAACTGTTTTTT. Its protein is CASSTQGAGNEKLFF. V gene TRBV6-1 combines with J gene TRBJ1-4; 9 bases fit TRBD1. The CDR3 has 15 residues. The germline V gene has CDR1 MNHNS and CDR2 SASEGT. J lost 4 bases, V lost 5 bases, and 5 bases had no gene match.

The gene calls are TRBV6-5 and TRBJ1-1; D gene uncertain. Trimming took off 0 bases at V and 3 bases at J, with 11 bases between the two ends. This CDR3 is 15 amino acids long. Per germline, CDR1 MNHEY and CDR2 SVGAGI. The CDR3 DNA sequence: TGTGCCAGCAGTTACTCTTTACAGATTCACACTGAAGCTTTCTTT. Its protein is CASSYSLQIHTEAFF.

This clone has only a few counts. The gene calls are TRBV7-9 and TRBJ1-2, with 8 bases aligning to TRBD1. Germline trimming cut 4 bases from V and 4 bases from J; bases unmatched to any gene: 2. The CDR3 runs 13 residues. The germline V gene encodes CDR1 SEHNR and CDR2 FQNEAQ (reference sequence). CDR3 amino acids: CASSSGGGYGYTF. CDR3 DNA sequence: TGTGCCAGCAGCTCAGGGGGCGGCTATGGCTACACCTTC.

The V and J genes are TRBV5-1 and TRBJ1-4; D perhaps matches TRBD1 (5 bases). The V end was cut by 4 bases, the J end by 7 bases, with 23 bases between. Germline V gene data show CDR1 as SGHRS and CDR2 as YFSETQ. The CDR3 spans 17 residues. Here the CDR3 reads CASSGLPFGGSSEKLFF. The CDR3 bases are TGCGCCAGCAGCGGGCTTCCGTTCGGGGGGAGTAGTGAAAAACTGTTTTTT. The variable domain in full, completed from reference TRBV5-1 and TRBJ1-4, reads KAGVTQTPRYLIKTRGQQVTLSCSPISGHRSVSWYQQTPGQGLQFLFEYFSETQRNKGNFPGRFSGRQFSNSRSEMNVSTLELGDSALYLCASSGLPFGGSSEKLFFGSGTQLSVL.

The chain links TRBV10-3 to TRBJ2-7; 7 nucleotides line up with TRBD1. V was clipped by 6 bases and J by 2 bases; unmatched bases: 10. This CDR3 has 15 amino acids. CDR1 ENHRY and CDR2 SYGVKD come from the germline V gene. The CDR3 sequence: CAIRGYRQGAYEQYF. The CDR3 nucleotides read TGTGCCATCAGGGGGTATCGGCAGGGGGCCTACGAGCAGTACTTC.

This clone was observed once. This chain uses TRBV7-6 with TRBJ2-6, with TRBD2 matching over 7 bases. Trimming removed 2 bases from V and 4 bases from J; junction bases left unmatched: 11. This CDR3 is 18 amino acids long. CDR1 is SGHVS, CDR2 FNYEAQ, per germline. The CDR3 region is CASSLMGGGVLGANVLTF. DNA for the CDR3: TGTGCCAGCAGCTTAATGGGGGGAGGGGTCCTCGGGGCCAACGTCCTGACTTTC.

The DNA for the CDR3 is TGTGCCAGCAGTCCCGGGACTAGGGGTTATACGCAGTATTTT. Its translation: CASSPGTRGYTQYF. The rearrangement uses TRBV6-5 and TRBJ2-3, with 8 bases lining up with TRBD2. Germline CDR1 MNHEY, CDR2 SVGAGI. The junction had 8 bases not matched to a gene; V was cut back by 5 bases and J by 7 bases. The CDR3 extends over 14 amino acids.

V and J are TRBV5-6 and TRBJ1-3; the match to TRBD1 covers 10 bases. Germline CDR1 SGHDT, CDR2 YYEEEE. This CDR3 is built from 17 residues. J lost 0 bases, V lost 4 bases, and 7 bases had no gene match. The CDR3 sequence is CASSPGTGVTSGNTIYF. CDR3 DNA sequence: TGTGCCAGCAGCCCCGGGACAGGGGTTACCTCTGGAAACACCATATATTTT.

The chain links TRBV7-2 to TRBJ1-1; no firm D call. The CDR3 spans 12 residues. CDR1 SGHTA and CDR2 FQGNSA come from the germline V gene. Trimming stripped 0 bases from V and 3 bases from J, with 2 bases between. The CDR3 region is CASSLAYTEAFF. The DNA for the CDR3 is TGTGCCAGCAGCTTAGCCTACACTGAAGCTTTCTTT. Filled out from reference TRBV7-2 and TRBJ1-1, the complete variable domain reads GAGVSQSPSNKVTEKGKDVELRCDPISGHTALYWYRQSLGQGLEFLIYFQGNSAPDKSGLPSDRFSAERTGGSVSTLTIQRTQQEDSAVYLCASSLAYTEAFFGQGTRLTVV.

This sequence joins TRBV2 and TRBJ1-2, with 7 bases aligning to TRBD1. CDR3 length: 10 residues. Trimming at V came to 6 bases and at J to 13 bases, leaving 5 bases not matched to a gene. CDR1 is SNHLY, CDR2 FYNNEI, per germline. CDR3 DNA sequence: TGTGCCAGCAGACGAACAGGGGTCACCTTC. Translated: CASRRTGVTF.

This clone was seen a single time. This rearrangement joins TRBV9 to TRBJ2-7; 10 bases agree with TRBD2. This CDR3 has 15 residues. Germline V gene sequence: CDR1 SGDLS, CDR2 YYNGEE. V was pared by 4 bases and J by 0 bases, with 4 bases of the junction left unmatched. CDR3 sequence (DNA): TGTGCCAGCAGCCTCCGACTAGCGGGCTCCTACGAGCAGTACTTC. Protein sequence: CASSLRLAGSYEQYF.

Of note for this clone: The same CDR3 is also encoded by other DNA sequences in this sample. V gene TRBV4-2 combines with J gene TRBJ1-6; 8 bases map to TRBD1. The germline V gene encodes CDR1 LGHNA and CDR2 YNFKEQ. V was pared by 4 bases and J by 3 bases, with 5 bases of the junction left unmatched. The CDR3 has 16 residues. The CDR3 DNA follows: TGTGCCAGCAGCCCGACAGGGGTGGGCTATAATTCACCCCTCCACTTT. Translation gives CASSPTGVGYNSPLHF.